Presented here are 29 T cell receptor beta chains from one specimen sequenced in a study of cytomegalovirus exposure and HLA in healthy donors. The PCR employed 60 Vbeta primers together with 13 Jbeta primers. Produced via immunoSEQ multiplex PCR; TCRdb's table is partial and in-frame only. Of approximately 150,000 clones listed, roughly 10% were seen once; the top ten hold 1.5% to 2%. Sequenced material: PBMCs. The source of these receptors is a male donor in good health and CMV-seronegative.

The chain has TRBV5-6 and TRBJ2-7; 8 positions match TRBD2. The CDR3 totals 15 residues. Germline values: CDR1 SGHDT, CDR2 YYEEEE. With V trimmed by 2 bases and J by 1 base, 5 bases remained unmatched. CDR3 in amino acids: CASSLRRGVSYEQYF. CDR3 bases: TGTGCCAGCAGCTTAAGGCGGGGGGTTTCCTACGAGCAGTACTTC.

This clone was observed a few times. The chain recombines TRBV4-1 with TRBJ2-7; TRBD1 agrees at 8 bases. This CDR3 contains 15 residues. CDR1 is MGHRA, CDR2 YSYEKL, per germline. V lost 1 base, J lost 2 bases, and 4 bases stayed unmatched. CDR3 coding DNA: TGCGCCAGCAGCCAAGCAGGGGGCTACACCTACGAGCAGTACTTC. Translation: CASSQAGGYTYEQYF.

The V call is TRBV28, the J call TRBJ1-1; TRBD1 might be the D (5 bases). CDR3 length: 16 amino acids. The V gene's germline CDR1 is MDHEN and CDR2 SYDVKM. V gave up 7 bases and J gave up 1 base, with 19 bases separating them. CDR3 amino acids: CASNSRGSYTNTEAFF. The CDR3 DNA follows: TGTGCCAGCAATTCACGGGGGAGCTACACGAACACTGAAGCTTTCTTT.

This clone was recorded a few times. This rearrangement joins TRBV27 to TRBJ2-2; 8 positions match TRBD1. Trimming cost V 5 bases and J 5 bases; bases outside gene matches: 7. CDR3 length: 15 amino acids. Germline values: CDR1 MNHEY, CDR2 SMNVEV (reference sequence). The CDR3 spells CASSQGARGTGELFF. The CDR3, as DNA: TGTGCCAGCAGTCAGGGGGCGCGGGGTACCGGGGAGCTGTTTTTT.

This clone was seen a few times. The genes are TRBV28 and TRBJ1-5; the D gene is possibly TRBD1 (5 bases). V lost 7 bases to trimming and J lost 0 bases, with 16 bases between them. CDR3 length: 16 amino acids. CDR1 is MDHEN and CDR2 is SYDVKM in the germline V gene. The CDR3 DNA reads TGTGCCAGCAAGCAATCCAGGGCCCCTAGCAATCAGCCCCAGCATTTT. Translated: CASKQSRAPSNQPQHF.

This clone occurred a few times. This sequence joins TRBV5-8 and TRBJ2-7; D is uncertain. Germline lookup yields CDR1 SGHTS and CDR2 YDEGEE. The CDR3 sequence is 14 residues long. Trimming pared 4 bases from V and 0 bases from J, leaving 11 bases between. This CDR3 is CASSLWASSYEQYF. In nucleotides, the CDR3 is TGTGCCAGCAGCCTCTGGGCCAGCTCCTACGAGCAGTACTTC.

This clone was seen a few times. V gene TRBV4-2 combines with J gene TRBJ1-3; D unresolved. Trimming cost V 1 base and J 4 bases, with 5 bases left between them. Germline V gene sequence: CDR1 LGHNA, CDR2 YNFKEQ. The CDR3 extends over 13 amino acids. Written as DNA, the CDR3 is TGTGCCAGCAGCCAAGGAGGGGGAAACACCATATATTTT. This codes for CASSQGGGNTIYF.

The chain joins TRBV27 to TRBJ2-3; D gene ambiguous. The CDR3 runs 14 residues. Germline CDR1 MNHEY, CDR2 SMNVEV (reference sequence). V lost 3 bases and J lost 2, with 9 bases in between. In nucleotides, the CDR3 is TGTGCCAGCAGTTTTACAGAATACACAGATACGCAGTATTTT. It is translated as CASSFTEYTDTQYF.

This clone was detected a few times. The chain joins TRBV30 to TRBJ2-7; a weak D match, TRBD2 (6 bases). Deletions cut 7 bases from V and 6 bases from J, with 13 bases between. Per germline, CDR1 GTSNPN and CDR2 SVGIG (reference sequence). The CDR3 is 11 amino acids. CDR3 sequence reads: CALELAPEQYF. CDR3 coding DNA: TGTGCCTTAGAACTAGCCCCCGAGCAGTACTTC.

This clone was seen only a few times. The chain joins TRBV4-1 to TRBJ2-1; D remains unclear. Per the germline V gene, CDR1 is MGHRA and CDR2 is YSYEKL. The CDR3 loop spans 15 amino acids. V lost 0 bases to trimming and J lost 3 bases, with 9 bases between them. DNA of the CDR3: TGCGCCAGCAGCCAAGATCATCCCGGCTACAATGAGCAGTTCTTC. This gives the protein CASSQDHPGYNEQFF.

This clone showed up just a few times. V usage is TRBV6-1 and J usage is TRBJ1-1; D uncertain. The ends were cut back, 6 bases at V and 4 bases at J, with 12 bases in the middle. The CDR3 totals 13 residues. CDR1 and CDR2 from the germline V gene are MNHNS and SASEGT. CDR3 amino acids: CASSALLSTEAFF. The CDR3 bases are TGTGCCAGCAGCGCCCTACTGAGCACTGAAGCTTTCTTT.

This clone appeared a few times. This rearrangement joins TRBV7-3 to TRBJ2-3; TRBD2 aligns across 8 bases. Losses at the gene ends were 0 bases for V and 1 base for J; bases not matched to a gene: 0. The germline CDR1 and CDR2 sequences are SGHTA and FQGTGA. There are 15 residues in the CDR3. CDR3: CASSLTTSGTDTQYF. CDR3 nucleotide sequence: TGTGCCAGCAGCTTAACGACTAGCGGCACAGATACGCAGTATTTT.

This clone was seen a handful of times. The chain recombines TRBV19 with TRBJ2-6, with no clear D. The CDR3 covers 12 residues. V was cut by 11 bases and J by 2 bases, with 7 bases left in between. CDR1 and CDR2 (germline): LNHDA, SQIVND (reference sequence). For the CDR3, the DNA is TGTGCCGCGATGGCTGGGGCCAACGTCCTGACTTTC. Translated: CAAMAGANVLTF. Using reference TRBV19 and TRBJ2-6 for the parts outside the CDR3, the full variable domain is DGGITQSPKYLFRKEGQNVTLSCEQNLNHDAMYWYRQDPGQGLRLIYYSQIVNDFQKGDIAEGYSVSREKKESFPLTVTSAQKNPTAFYLCAAMAGANVLTFGAGSRLTVL.

The gene calls are TRBV6-5 and TRBJ1-1; perhaps TRBD1 as D (5 bases). The CDR3 totals 12 residues. V lost 10 bases and J 2 bases, leaving 11 bases between the germline ends. Germline CDR1 MNHEY, CDR2 SVGAGI. For the CDR3, the DNA is TGTGCCACCAAGACAGCCAACACTGAAGCTTTCTTT. This codes for CATKTANTEAFF.

The rearrangement uses TRBV5-1 and TRBJ2-7; D might be TRBD1 (6 bases). Per germline, CDR1 SGHRS and CDR2 YFSETQ. The CDR3 consists of 14 residues. V shed 7 bases and J shed 4 bases, with 18 bases lying between them. For the CDR3, the DNA is TGCGCCAGCCGATGGAACCAGGGGATATACGAGCAGTACTTC. Its protein product is CASRWNQGIYEQYF.

The chain couples TRBV28 to TRBJ1-2, with 7 bases fitting TRBD1. The CDR3 runs to 13 residues. In germline, CDR1 is MDHEN, CDR2 SYDVKM. With 5 bases clipped from V and 2 bases from J, the junction kept 2 bases outside the gene matches. Written as DNA, the CDR3 is TGTGCCAGCAGTAAGGACAGGAACTATGGCTACACCTTC. Its protein is CASSKDRNYGYTF.

This clone was counted between two and nine times. This chain uses TRBV6-1 with TRBJ2-7; D may be TRBD2 (5 bases). The CDR3 loop spans 13 amino acids. Trimming left V 6 bases short and J 5 bases short, with 14 bases between. Germline assignment: CDR1 MNHNS and CDR2 SASEGT. CDR3 nucleotides: TGTGCCAGCAGGGGCCCGGGGAACCACGAGCAGTACTTC. It codes for CASRGPGNHEQYF.

This clone was observed a few times. This sequence joins TRBV6-5 and TRBJ1-1; D remains unclear. With 7 bases removed from V and 6 bases from J, the gap between germline ends came to 9 bases. Germline V gives CDR1 MNHEY, CDR2 SVGAGI. The CDR3 is 11 amino acids. The DNA for the CDR3 is TGTGCCAGCATCTTAGAGGCTGAAGCTTTCTTT. Its translation: CASILEAEAFF.

V usage is TRBV5-1 and J usage is TRBJ2-1; 14 nucleotides line up with TRBD2. V gave up 4 bases and J gave up 8 bases; unmatched junction bases: 8. CDR3 size: 16 residues. Germline V lookup: CDR1 SGHRS, CDR2 YFSETQ. The DNA for the CDR3 is TGCGCCAGCAGCCACGGGACTAGCGGGAGATTCTATGAGCAGTTCTTC. Amino acids: CASSHGTSGRFYEQFF.

The V call is TRBV30, the J call TRBJ1-2; no reliable D call. This CDR3 has 13 residues. The germline CDR1 and CDR2 sequences are GTSNPN and SVGIG (reference sequence). Trimming cost V 2 bases and J 2 bases, with 9 bases left between them. This chain's CDR3 is CAWSPGMNYGYTF. The CDR3 bases are TGTGCCTGGAGTCCGGGTATGAACTATGGCTACACCTTC.

This clone was found a few times. CDR3 nucleotides: TGTGCCGGGGGGGCAGCTAGAAACACTGAAGCTTTCTTT. Protein product: CAGGAARNTEAFF. The chain combines TRBV7-9 with TRBJ1-1; weak D call: TRBD1 (6 bases). The CDR3 is made up of 13 amino acids. Germline lookup yields CDR1 SEHNR and CDR2 FQNEAQ (reference sequence). Between the trimmed V and J ends, which lost 11 bases and 2 bases, there was a span of 15 bases. Drawing the rest from reference TRBV7-9 and TRBJ1-1, the complete variable domain is DTGVSQNPRHKITKRGQNVTFRCDPISEHNRLYWYRQTLGQGPEFLTYFQNEAQLEKSRLLSDRFSAERPKGSFSTLEIQRTEQGDSAMYLCAGGAARNTEAFFGQGTRLTVV.

Only a few counts were recorded for this clone. The chain links TRBV5-1 to TRBJ1-5, with 10 bases aligning to TRBD1. V gave up 4 bases and J gave up 6 bases; unmatched junction bases: 10. Germline V CDR1 and CDR2: SGHRS, YFSETQ. This CDR3 has 16 amino acids. The CDR3 protein is CASSPLGQGDSQPQHF. DNA of the CDR3: TGCGCCAGCAGCCCCCTCGGACAGGGGGATAGTCAGCCCCAGCATTTT. The variable domain in full, with the rest retrieved from reference TRBV5-1 and TRBJ1-5, is KAGVTQTPRYLIKTRGQQVTLSCSPISGHRSVSWYQQTPGQGLQFLFEYFSETQRNKGNFPGRFSGRQFSNSRSEMNVSTLELGDSALYLCASSPLGQGDSQPQHFGDGTRLSIL.

The V call is TRBV6-6, the J call TRBJ2-7; D not certain. V lost 4 bases and J 3 bases, leaving 19 bases between the germline ends. CDR3 length equals 16 residues. CDR1 and CDR2 (germline): MNHNY, SVGAGI (reference sequence). The CDR3 nucleotides read TGTGCCAGCAGTTCGAGACTTTTGCGATACCTCTACGAGCAGTACTTC. Encoded protein: CASSSRLLRYLYEQYF.

This chain links TRBV5-1 with TRBJ2-3; 8 bases match TRBD1. Losses at the gene ends were 3 bases for V and 8 bases for J; bases not matched to a gene: 11. Per germline, CDR1 SGHRS and CDR2 YFSETQ. The CDR3 consists of 15 residues. The CDR3 DNA follows: TGCGCCAGCAGCTCATCCGTCCAGGGGGCAAGTACGCAGTATTTT. Translation: CASSSSVQGASTQYF.

CDR3 nucleotides: TGTGCCAGCAGTTTGGACAGGGGGCGCGCAAAGACCCAGTACTTC. This encodes CASSLDRGRAKTQYF. The chain uses TRBV27 and TRBJ2-5; 11 bases align to TRBD1. V was pared by 3 bases and J by 6 bases, with 6 bases of the junction left unmatched. The CDR3 spans 15 residues. Germline lookup yields CDR1 MNHEY and CDR2 SMNVEV (reference sequence).

This clone was seen only a few times. V and J are TRBV4-3 and TRBJ1-4, with D hard to call. The V end lost 4 bases, the J end lost 0 bases, and 15 bases lay between the germline ends. The CDR3 length is 17 residues. Germline CDR1 is LGHNA and CDR2 is YSLEER. For the CDR3, the DNA is TGCGCCAGCAGCCGGGCCGCGTACGGGGCAACTAATGAAAAACTGTTTTTT. The encoded protein is CASSRAAYGATNEKLFF.

The chain links TRBV7-9 to TRBJ1-5; D is uncertain. This CDR3 region has 14 residues. The germline V gene has CDR1 SEHNR and CDR2 FQNEAQ (reference sequence). Trimming shortened V by 3 bases and J by 9 bases, and 15 bases separated the two germline ends. CDR3 nucleotides: TGTGCCAGCAGCTTCAACCCCCCTGGCTGGCCCCAGCATTTT. It yields the protein CASSFNPPGWPQHF.

The genes are TRBV9 and TRBJ2-5; the match to TRBD2 covers 12 bases. V gave up 0 bases and J gave up 6 bases; unmatched junction bases: 6. Germline CDR1 and CDR2: SGDLS and YYNGEE. The CDR3 extends over 16 amino acids. CDR3 nucleotide sequence: TGTGCCAGCAGCGTAGGTCCTAGCGGGGGGGAAAAGACCCAGTACTTC. Its translation is CASSVGPSGGEKTQYF.

A few counts support this clone. The V and J genes are TRBV9 and TRBJ2-7, with TRBD1 identical over 9 bases. V gave up 0 bases and J gave up 7 bases; unmatched junction bases: 8. The germline V gene encodes CDR1 SGDLS and CDR2 YYNGEE. The CDR3 is made up of 15 amino acids. CDR3 region: CASSVAGTGTQEQYF. CDR3 in DNA: TGTGCCAGCAGCGTAGCCGGGACAGGGACCCAAGAGCAGTACTTC.